A single sample is the source of the 20 T cell receptor beta chains below, sequenced in a study of OX40 agonist ivuxolimab in advanced cancers. Library prep was done by the immunoSEQ multiplex PCR assay. TCRdb took this table from immuneACCESS and kept in-frame rearrangements with V and J called. Such tables lack part of the clones; where checked against another copy, unresolved V genes explain under half of the gap, and the rest is unexplained. Counted in this sample were about 80,000 clones; roughly 90% of them appeared once. Clones ranked in the top ten supply approximately 0.7% of the sample. The input for sequencing was CD4+ or CD8+ T cells sorted from blood, taken in a trial of the OX40 agonist ivuxolimab. Receptors originate from an adult with an advanced solid tumor such as melanoma, head and neck, liver or kidney cancer.

The rearrangement uses TRBV15 and TRBJ1-3; D not certain. The CDR3 contains 18 residues. The V end was cut by 0 bases, the J end by 5 bases, with 20 bases between. Germline V CDR1 and CDR2: LNHNV, YYDKDF (reference sequence). CDR3 sequence: CATSRDLIGVRRRNTIYF. CDR3 coding DNA: TGTGCCACCAGCAGAGATCTCATCGGGGTCCGAAGAAGAAACACCATATATTTT.

This chain links TRBV5-8 with TRBJ2-3; TRBD2 aligns across 7 bases. The CDR3 sequence is 16 residues long. V trimming: 4 bases; J trimming: 4 bases; junction bases outside the gene matches: 12. Per germline, CDR1 SGHTS and CDR2 YDEGEE. CDR3 in amino acids: CASSDLPGLLSDTQYF. DNA of the CDR3: TGTGCCAGCAGCGATTTGCCGGGACTACTCTCAGATACGCAGTATTTT.

J is TRBJ2-4 and V is TRBV6-1, with TRBD2 matching over 11 bases. Germline CDR1 is MNHNS and CDR2 is SASEGT. V was pared by 4 bases and J by 0 bases, with 2 bases of the junction left unmatched. The CDR3 runs 16 residues. The CDR3 DNA reads TGTGCCAGCAGTGGCGGACTAGCGGGAGCCAAAAACATTCAGTACTTC. Its translation: CASSGGLAGAKNIQYF.

This chain uses TRBV5-1 with TRBJ1-1; 10 positions agree with TRBD1. The germline V gene encodes CDR1 SGHRS and CDR2 YFSETQ. The ends lost 4 bases at V and 1 base at J; junction bases unmatched: 4. The CDR3 extends over 15 amino acids. Here the CDR3 reads CASSIGTGENTEAFF. The CDR3 DNA is TGCGCCAGCAGCATCGGGACAGGGGAGAACACTGAAGCTTTCTTT.

This rearrangement joins TRBV18 to TRBJ1-5; TRBD1 might be the D (6 bases). Germline loops: CDR1 KGHSH, CDR2 LQKENI. Trimming pared 3 bases from V and 0 bases from J, leaving 18 bases between. This CDR3 has 18 amino acids. The CDR3 coding sequence is TGTGCCAGCTCACCTCGCCAGGCAGGGACATATAGCAATCAGCCCCAGCATTTT. Its translation is CASSPRQAGTYSNQPQHF. Based on the CDR3 plus reference TRBV18 and TRBJ1-5, the full variable domain is NAGVMQNPRHLVRRRGQEARLRCSPMKGHSHVYWYRQLPEEGLKFMVYLQKENIIDESGMPKERFSAEFPKEGPSILRIQQVVRGDSAAYFCASSPRQAGTYSNQPQHFGDGTRLSIL.

There are a few counts of this clone. The rearrangement links TRBV9 to TRBJ2-7; D is perhaps TRBD1 (5 bases). Germline V gene data show CDR1 as SGDLS and CDR2 as YYNGEE. Trimming shortened V by 3 bases and J by 4 bases, and 17 bases separated the two germline ends. The CDR3 is made up of 15 amino acids. In DNA, the CDR3 is TGTGCCAGCAGCGAAGGGGAAGTCGGTGGGTACGAGCAGTACTTC. This sequence encodes CASSEGEVGGYEQYF.

Regarding this clone: One end of the junction varies from germline; a read error may be responsible. The chain carries TRBV6-6 and TRBJ2-7; TRBD2 is a possible D gene (6 bases). This CDR3 region has 14 residues. Germline V gene sequence: CDR1 MNHNY, CDR2 SVGAGI (reference sequence). The CDR3 spells CASSYSTTLADYFF. The CDR3 DNA sequence: TGTGCCAGCAGTTACTCGACGACGTTAGCGGACTACTTCTTC.

The rearrangement links TRBV7-9 to TRBJ1-1; D is unclear. The V gene lost 5 bases and the J gene lost 5 bases, with 15 bases spanning the gap. This CDR3 has 14 residues. CDR1 SEHNR and CDR2 FQNEAQ come from the germline V gene (reference sequence). CDR3 DNA sequence: TGTGCCAGCAGCCCCGGGCGAAGCGGGACTGAAGCTTTCTTT. It codes for CASSPGRSGTEAFF.

The chain joins TRBV5-6 to TRBJ1-1; a possible D gene is TRBD1 (6 bases). This CDR3 has 13 residues. The germline V gene encodes CDR1 SGHDT and CDR2 YYEEEE. With 1 base removed from V and 7 bases from J, the gap between germline ends came to 11 bases. CDR3 protein: CASSLLAGDEAFF. The CDR3 coding sequence is TGTGCCAGCAGCTTGTTGGCAGGGGATGAAGCTTTCTTT.

The rearrangement links TRBV2 to TRBJ1-4; D is unclear. The CDR3 runs to 14 residues. Germline lookup yields CDR1 SNHLY and CDR2 FYNNEI. V was pared by 6 bases and J by 8 bases, with 16 bases between. The DNA for the CDR3 is TGTGCCAGCAGGCCCGGGGAGGGTGGAGAAAAACTGTTTTTT. It is translated as CASRPGEGGEKLFF.

The CDR3 DNA sequence: TGTGCCACCCGGGCCCGAGGGGCCAACGAGCAGTACTTC. Its protein product is CATRARGANEQYF. The V call is TRBV15, the J call TRBJ2-7; D is tentatively TRBD1 or TRBD2 (5 bases each). V was cut by 8 bases and J by 5 bases, with 16 bases left in between. The germline V gene has CDR1 LNHNV and CDR2 YYDKDF (reference sequence). CDR3 length: 13 amino acids.

The V gene is TRBV6-6, the J gene TRBJ1-3; no definite D call. Germline CDR1 and CDR2: MNHNY and SVGAGI (reference sequence). The V gene lost 5 bases and the J gene lost 11 bases, with 13 bases spanning the gap. The CDR3 extends over 12 amino acids. CDR3 protein: CASSLQSEAIYF. The DNA of the CDR3 is TGTGCCAGCAGTCTCCAGTCCGAAGCCATATATTTT.

Details on this clone: The germline gene is not matched at one end of the junction; a read error may be the cause. The CDR3 is CASSPGHSF. The CDR3 DNA is TGTGCCAGCAGTCCGGGACACAGCTTC. The chain joins TRBV2 to TRBJ1-2, with a tentative D call TRBD1 (6 bases). This CDR3 contains 9 residues. Germline CDR1 SNHLY, CDR2 FYNNEI.

The genes are TRBV5-1 and TRBJ1-1; TRBD1 might be the D (5 bases). Germline CDR1 is SGHRS and CDR2 is YFSETQ. This CDR3 spans 15 amino acids. V was cut by 0 bases and J by 4 bases, with 13 bases left in between. The CDR3 spells CASSLALQEGTEAFF. CDR3 DNA: TGCGCCAGCAGCTTGGCCCTACAGGAAGGCACTGAAGCTTTCTTT.

The V and J genes are TRBV5-1 and TRBJ2-1; no clear D. The V gene lost 1 base and the J gene lost 0 bases, with 8 bases spanning the gap. The CDR3 extends over 15 amino acids. CDR1 SGHRS and CDR2 YFSETQ come from the germline V gene. For the CDR3, the DNA is TGCGCCAGCAGCTTGACGGATAGCTCCTACAATGAGCAGTTCTTC. It is translated as CASSLTDSSYNEQFF.

V and J are TRBV7-3 and TRBJ1-6; 10 bases fit TRBD1. The CDR3 has 15 residues. CDR1 is SGHTA and CDR2 is FQGTGA in the germline V gene. V was clipped by 4 bases and J by 10 bases; unmatched bases: 7. CDR3 sequence reads: CASSSTGGPRSPLHF. The CDR3 DNA is TGTGCCAGCAGCTCGACAGGGGGCCCTAGATCACCCCTCCACTTT.

The chain is built from TRBV30 and TRBJ1-2, with no clear D. Germline CDR1 and CDR2: GTSNPN and SVGIG (reference sequence). V lost 4 bases and J lost 5, with 14 bases in between. CDR3 length equals 13 residues. This CDR3 reads CAWKSGFGYGYTF. The CDR3 DNA is TGTGCCTGGAAGTCTGGATTCGGTTATGGCTACACCTTC.

The chain links TRBV27 to TRBJ2-7, with 8 bases matching TRBD2. V lost 4 bases, J lost 3 bases, and 2 bases stayed unmatched. There are 13 residues in the CDR3. The germline V gene encodes CDR1 MNHEY and CDR2 SMNVEV (reference sequence). CDR3 loop: CASSSREGYEQYF. The CDR3 DNA sequence: TGTGCCAGCAGTTCTCGGGAGGGCTACGAGCAGTACTTC.

The chain carries TRBV21-1 and TRBJ2-7; the table's D call of TRBD1 was not tested on the DNA. TRBV21-1 is listed as a pseudogene. The CDR3 contains 14 residues. CDR3 region: CASSNEQGPSEQYF. CDR3 DNA: TGTGCCAGCAGCAATGAACAGGGGCCGAGTGAGCAGTACTTC.

The V call is TRBV5-3, the J call TRBJ2-4; the D is unclear. TRBV5-3 is an ORF; its function is uncertain. CDR3 length: 16 residues. With 1 base removed from V and 0 bases from J, the gap between germline ends came to 11 bases. The chain's CDR3 is CARSLRRIIAKNIQYF. CDR3 in DNA: TGTGCCAGAAGCTTGCGGCGGATAATAGCCAAAAACATTCAGTACTTC.